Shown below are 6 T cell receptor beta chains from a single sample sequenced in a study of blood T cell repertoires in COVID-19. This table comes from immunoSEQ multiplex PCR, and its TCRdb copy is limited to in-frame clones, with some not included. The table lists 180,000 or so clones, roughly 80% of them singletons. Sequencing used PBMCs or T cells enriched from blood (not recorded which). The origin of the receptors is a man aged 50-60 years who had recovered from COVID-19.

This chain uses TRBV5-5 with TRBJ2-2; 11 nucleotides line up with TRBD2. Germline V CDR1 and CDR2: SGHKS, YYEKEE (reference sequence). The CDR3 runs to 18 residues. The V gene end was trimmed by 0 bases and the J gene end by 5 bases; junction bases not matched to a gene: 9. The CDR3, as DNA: TGTGCCAGCAGCTTGGGGCTAGCGGGAGGCCCGGGGACCGGGGAGCTGTTTTTT. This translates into CASSLGLAGGPGTGELFF. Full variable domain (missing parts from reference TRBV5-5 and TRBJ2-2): DAGVTQSPTHLIKTRGQQVTLRCSPISGHKSVSWYQQVLGQGPQFIFQYYEKEERGRGNFPDRFSARQFPNYSSELNVNALLLGDSALYLCASSLGLAGGPGTGELFFGEGSRLTVL.

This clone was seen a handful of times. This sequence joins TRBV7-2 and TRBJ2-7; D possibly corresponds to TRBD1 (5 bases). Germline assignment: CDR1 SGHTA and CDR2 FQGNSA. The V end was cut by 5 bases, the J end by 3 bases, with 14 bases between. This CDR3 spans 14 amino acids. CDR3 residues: CASSPSTEIYEQYF. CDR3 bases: TGTGCCAGCAGCCCCTCGACAGAGATCTACGAGCAGTACTTC.

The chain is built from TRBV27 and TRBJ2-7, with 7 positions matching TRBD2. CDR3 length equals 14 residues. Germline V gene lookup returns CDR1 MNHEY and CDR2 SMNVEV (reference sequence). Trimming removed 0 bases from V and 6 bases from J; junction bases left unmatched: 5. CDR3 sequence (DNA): TGTGCCAGCAGTTTATCAGGACTAGTCGCCGAGCAGTACTTC. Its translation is CASSLSGLVAEQYF.

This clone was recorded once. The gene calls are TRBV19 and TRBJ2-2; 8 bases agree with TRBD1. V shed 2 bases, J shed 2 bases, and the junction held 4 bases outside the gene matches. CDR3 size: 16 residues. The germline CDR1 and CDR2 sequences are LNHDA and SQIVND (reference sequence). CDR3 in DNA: TGTGCCAGTAGTATAAGACAGGGGTCCAACACCGGGGAGCTGTTTTTT. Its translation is CASSIRQGSNTGELFF. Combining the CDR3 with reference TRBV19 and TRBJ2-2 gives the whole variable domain DGGITQSPKYLFRKEGQNVTLSCEQNLNHDAMYWYRQDPGQGLRLIYYSQIVNDFQKGDIAEGYSVSREKKESFPLTVTSAQKNPTAFYLCASSIRQGSNTGELFFGEGSRLTVL.

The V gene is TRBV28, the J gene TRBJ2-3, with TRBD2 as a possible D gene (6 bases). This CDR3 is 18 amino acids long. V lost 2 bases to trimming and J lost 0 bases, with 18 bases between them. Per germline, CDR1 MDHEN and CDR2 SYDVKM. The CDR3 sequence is CASSLAHPGLTSTDTQYF. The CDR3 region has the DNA TGTGCCAGCAGTTTAGCCCATCCGGGACTGACTAGCACAGATACGCAGTATTTT. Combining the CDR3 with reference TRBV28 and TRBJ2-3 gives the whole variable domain DVKVTQSSRYLVKRTGEKVFLECVQDMDHENMFWYRQDPGLGLRLIYFSYDVKMKEKGDIPEGYSVSREKKERFSLILESASTNQTSMYLCASSLAHPGLTSTDTQYFGPGTRLTVL.

CDR3 protein: CASSIGQGPMNTF. For the CDR3, the DNA is TGTGCCAGTAGTATTGGACAGGGCCCGATGAACACCTTC. The rearrangement uses TRBV19 and TRBJ1-2; 8 bases map to TRBD1. Trimming took 3 bases from V and 12 from J; bases not matched to a gene: 9. The germline CDR1 and CDR2 sequences are LNHDA and SQIVND (reference sequence). The CDR3 is made up of 13 amino acids.